There are a few counts of the clone carrying this T cell receptor beta chain. Its antigen is not known. The record originates from a study of T cell repertoires in cytomegalovirus infection. For the study at large: CMV infection and matching HLA type were both indicated by public TCR beta signatures. Points from the study as a whole: CMV-specific TCR beta clonotypes restricted by HLA-C were the ones dominating the ex vivo response.

Each CDR3 protein is one row after TCRdb ran MiXCR on the reads. The sample has about 890,000 distinct CDR3 sequences; around 30% are singletons. The sample in question was cultured CD8+ T cells from PBMCs, obtained from culture after CMV antigen stimulation. This receptor was taken from a human donor in good health (CMV status not recorded). Some clones in this sample may be carry-over from other donors' samples.

The CDR3 here is CASTPTPSHNEQFF. DNA for the CDR3: TGTGCCTCCACGCCGACTCCCTCTCACAATGAGCAGTTCTTC. The rearrangement uses TRBV6-1 and TRBJ2-1; D is unresolved. The CDR3 is 14 amino acids. Deletions cut 11 bases from V and 5 bases from J, with 19 bases between. CDR1 is MNHNS, CDR2 SASEGT, per germline.